The 20 T cell receptor beta chains reported below all come from one sample, sequenced in a study of shared clonotypes between healthy human individuals. Using immunoSEQ multiplex PCR, the repertoire was profiled, and TCRdb retains in-frame clones only, with some absent. Of around 640,000 clones listed, 96% were seen once; the top ten hold about 0.12%. Cells designated naive CD8 were CD45RO-negative and were positively selected for CCR7, with terminally differentiated effector memory CD45RA+ cells excluded. The sequencing sample was made of naive CD8+ T cells sorted from blood. These receptors all stem from a woman in her twenties or thirties in good health.

The rearrangement uses TRBV19 and TRBJ1-5; weak D call: TRBD1 (5 bases). The germline V and J ends were trimmed by 10 bases and 4 bases, with 8 bases remaining between them. The germline gives CDR1 LNHDA, CDR2 SQIVND (reference sequence). The CDR3 extends over 11 amino acids. CDR3 sequence: CATGQNQPQHF. CDR3 nucleotides: TGTGCCACTGGACAAAATCAGCCCCAGCATTTT.

The chain couples TRBV13 to TRBJ1-2, with 7 bases that match TRBD1. The V and J ends lost 2 bases and 8 bases, in that order; junction bases with no gene match: 5. Germline CDR1 and CDR2: PRHDT and FYEKMQ (reference sequence). The CDR3 has 13 amino acids. The CDR3 protein is CASSLIDRDGYTF. In nucleotides, the CDR3 is TGTGCCAGCAGCTTAATTGACAGGGACGGCTACACCTTC. Full variable domain (rest looked up from reference TRBV13 and TRBJ1-2): AAGVIQSPRHLIKEKRETATLKCYPIPRHDTVYWYQQGPGQDPQFLISFYEKMQSDKGSIPDRFSAQQFSDYHSELNMSSLELGDSALYFCASSLIDRDGYTFGSGTRLTVV.

The V call is TRBV13, the J call TRBJ1-5, with D unresolved. The CDR3 runs to 15 residues. Trimming cost V 0 bases and J 0 bases, with 6 bases left between them. CDR1 and CDR2 from the germline V gene are PRHDT and FYEKMQ (reference sequence). Here the CDR3 DNA reads TGTGCCAGCAGCTTAGGATACACTAGCAATCAGCCCCAGCATTTT. It specifies CASSLGYTSNQPQHF. Looking up the rest from reference TRBV13 and TRBJ1-5 gives the full variable domain: AAGVIQSPRHLIKEKRETATLKCYPIPRHDTVYWYQQGPGQDPQFLISFYEKMQSDKGSIPDRFSAQQFSDYHSELNMSSLELGDSALYFCASSLGYTSNQPQHFGDGTRLSIL.

This chain links TRBV7-9 with TRBJ1-1, with D possibly matching TRBD1 (5 bases). There are 13 residues in the CDR3. Germline V gene data show CDR1 as SEHNR and CDR2 as FQNEAQ (reference sequence). V gave up 4 bases and J gave up 1 base, with 7 bases separating them. Here the CDR3 DNA reads TGTGCCAGCAGCTACGGGACGAACACTGAAGCTTTCTTT. Protein product: CASSYGTNTEAFF. Based on the CDR3 plus reference TRBV7-9 and TRBJ1-1, the full variable domain is DTGVSQNPRHKITKRGQNVTFRCDPISEHNRLYWYRQTLGQGPEFLTYFQNEAQLEKSRLLSDRFSAERPKGSFSTLEIQRTEQGDSAMYLCASSYGTNTEAFFGQGTRLTVV.

The genes are TRBV27 and TRBJ1-2, with TRBD1 as a possible D gene (5 bases). The CDR3 consists of 16 residues. V lost 5 bases, J lost 4 bases, and 20 bases lay in between. The germline V gene encodes CDR1 MNHEY and CDR2 SMNVEV (reference sequence). For the CDR3, the DNA is TGTGCCAGCAGTGATCGGCGCACCGGGACGCTCTATGGCTACACCTTC. Its protein product is CASSDRRTGTLYGYTF.

V and J are TRBV9 and TRBJ2-3; D is perhaps TRBD2 (6 bases). This CDR3 is 14 amino acids long. Germline V gene lookup returns CDR1 SGDLS and CDR2 YYNGEE. Trimming removed 4 bases at V and 3 bases at J, with 12 bases between. The CDR3 nucleotides are TGTGCCAGCAGCCCATGGGGGGATACAGATACGCAGTATTTT. This translates into CASSPWGDTDTQYF. Looking up the rest from reference TRBV9 and TRBJ2-3 gives the full variable domain: DSGVTQTPKHLITATGQRVTLRCSPRSGDLSVYWYQQSLDQGLQFLIQYYNGEERAKGNILERFSAQQFPDLHSELNLSSLELGDSALYFCASSPWGDTDTQYFGPGTRLTVL.

J is TRBJ1-4 and V is TRBV30, with a weak D call TRBD1 (6 bases). Germline CDR1 GTSNPN, CDR2 SVGIG (reference sequence). Between the trimmed V and J ends, which lost 4 bases and 8 bases, there was a span of 20 bases. The CDR3 is 15 residues long. CDR3 sequence: CAWTFPNFGGEKLFF. CDR3 bases: TGTGCCTGGACATTTCCGAATTTTGGGGGCGAAAAACTGTTTTTT.

This clone was counted once. This rearrangement joins TRBV2 to TRBJ2-1; a weak D match, TRBD1 (5 bases). The CDR3 covers 12 residues. Between the trimmed V and J ends, which lost 1 base and 10 bases, there was a span of 8 bases. In germline, CDR1 is SNHLY, CDR2 FYNNEI. The CDR3 loop is CASSEEGREQFF. CDR3 DNA: TGTGCCAGCAGTGAAGAGGGGCGGGAGCAGTTCTTC.

This clone was recorded once. The V gene is TRBV29-1, the J gene TRBJ2-2; 12 nucleotides match TRBD2. From germline, CDR1 is SQVTM and CDR2 ANQGSEA. The CDR3 loop spans 14 amino acids. Losses at the gene ends were 4 bases for V and 8 bases for J; bases not matched to a gene: 5. The CDR3 protein is CSVVSTSGRGELFF. In nucleotides, the CDR3 is TGCAGCGTTGTCTCCACTAGCGGGAGGGGGGAGCTGTTTTTT.

This chain joins TRBV19 and TRBJ1-5; D perhaps matches TRBD1 (6 bases). CDR1 is LNHDA and CDR2 is SQIVND in the germline V gene (reference sequence). The V end lost 2 bases, the J end lost 5 bases, and 13 bases lay between the germline ends. There are 15 residues in the CDR3. In nucleotides, the CDR3 is TGTGCCAGTAGTATATACAACAGGGAGGATCAGCCCCAGCATTTT. Amino acids: CASSIYNREDQPQHF.

This clone occurred once. This rearrangement joins TRBV13 to TRBJ1-2; D possibly corresponds to TRBD1 (6 bases). Trimming took off 1 base at V and 4 bases at J, with 13 bases between the two ends. The CDR3 covers 15 residues. Germline CDR1 PRHDT, CDR2 FYEKMQ (reference sequence). CDR3 sequence reads: CASSLDGRGPYGYTF. The CDR3, as DNA: TGTGCCAGCAGCTTAGATGGCAGGGGCCCCTATGGCTACACCTTC.

Points on this clone: The same CDR3 arises from other DNA sequences in this sample as well. This chain connects TRBV11-1 to TRBJ2-5; no clear D gene. V lost 1 base to trimming and J lost 4 bases, with 1 base between them. Germline V lookup: CDR1 SGHAT, CDR2 FQDESV (reference sequence). The CDR3 runs to 11 residues. As DNA, the CDR3 is TGTGCCAGCAGCTTAGGAGAGACCCAGTACTTC. As protein: CASSLGETQYF.

The chain has TRBV27 and TRBJ2-1, with 7 bases identical to TRBD2. Trimming at V came to 7 bases and at J to 5 bases, leaving 11 bases not matched to a gene. This CDR3 has 15 amino acids. Looked up from germline, CDR1 is MNHEY and CDR2 is SMNVEV (reference sequence). CDR3 nucleotides: TGTGCCAGCACCGTTTGGCCTAGCGGTGACAATGAGCAGTTCTTC. Translating it yields CASTVWPSGDNEQFF.

The V gene is TRBV7-9, the J gene TRBJ2-7; no clear D. The germline V gene encodes CDR1 SEHNR and CDR2 FQNEAQ (reference sequence). The CDR3 contains 13 residues. The V and J ends lost 3 bases and 3 bases respectively, with 9 bases between them. CDR3 region: CASSFGSHYEQYF. Written as DNA, the CDR3 is TGTGCCAGCAGCTTCGGTTCCCACTACGAGCAGTACTTC.

The V gene is TRBV9, the J gene TRBJ2-7; 9 bases are a match to TRBD1. Germline CDR1 and CDR2: SGDLS and YYNGEE. J gave up 5 bases and V 3 bases, and 9 bases lay outside the gene matches. The CDR3 length is 15 residues. Here the CDR3 DNA reads TGTGCCAGCAGCGGGAGGGGGACAGGGATGCACGAGCAGTACTTC. It encodes CASSGRGTGMHEQYF.

This chain joins TRBV28 and TRBJ1-4; weak D call: TRBD1 (6 bases). Germline V lookup: CDR1 MDHEN, CDR2 SYDVKM. The CDR3 totals 14 residues. Trimming stripped 3 bases from V and 8 bases from J, with 13 bases between. CDR3 sequence: CASSFWGAREKLFF. The CDR3, as DNA: TGTGCCAGCAGTTTCTGGGGGGCGAGGGAAAAACTGTTTTTT. Looking up the rest from reference TRBV28 and TRBJ1-4 gives the full variable domain: DVKVTQSSRYLVKRTGEKVFLECVQDMDHENMFWYRQDPGLGLRLIYFSYDVKMKEKGDIPEGYSVSREKKERFSLILESASTNQTSMYLCASSFWGAREKLFFGSGTQLSVL.

A word on this clone: The same CDR3 also results from other DNA sequences found in this sample. The chain couples TRBV6-1 to TRBJ2-1, with D possibly matching TRBD2 (5 bases). The V end lost 3 bases, the J end lost 6 bases, and 6 bases lay between the germline ends. Germline values: CDR1 MNHNS, CDR2 SASEGT. The CDR3 has 12 amino acids. In DNA, the CDR3 is TGTGCCAGCAGTGAGGGGAGCAATGAGCAGTTCTTC. It encodes CASSEGSNEQFF.

The V call is TRBV2, the J call TRBJ2-2; D not certain. CDR1 is SNHLY, CDR2 FYNNEI, per germline. The CDR3 is 16 residues long. V was cut by 0 bases and J by 0 bases, with 8 bases left in between. This chain's CDR3 is CASSEAPIANTGELFF. The CDR3, as DNA: TGTGCCAGCAGTGAAGCTCCTATCGCGAACACCGGGGAGCTGTTTTTT.

V and J are TRBV7-9 and TRBJ2-1; 11 bases are shared with TRBD2. The CDR3 is made up of 19 amino acids. Germline CDR1 SEHNR, CDR2 FQNEAQ (reference sequence). V dropped 5 bases and J dropped 0; count of bases not matched to a gene: 12. CDR3 region: CASSQPRLAGSSSYNEQFF. DNA of the CDR3: TGTGCCAGCAGCCAGCCGAGACTAGCGGGATCCAGCTCCTACAATGAGCAGTTCTTC.

This clone was recorded once. The CDR3 loop reads CASSAKREGNYEQYF. The CDR3 coding sequence is TGTGCCAGCAGCGCCAAGCGGGAGGGAAACTACGAGCAGTACTTC. The chain uses TRBV4-2 and TRBJ2-7, with 10 bases lining up with TRBD2. The junction had 7 bases not matched to a gene; V was cut back by 5 bases and J by 3 bases. Germline values: CDR1 LGHNA, CDR2 YNFKEQ. The CDR3 sequence is 15 residues long.